A selection of T cell receptor beta chains follows, all from one sample in a study of T cell responses to AZD1222 COVID-19 vaccine. The table came from immunoSEQ multiplex PCR; TCRdb's copy has only in-frame clones and leaves some out. The sample gives 150,000 to 200,000 clones, around 90% of which show up once; around 0.98% is in the top ten. Sequenced material: peripheral blood, taken 28 days after the second AZD1222 dose. These receptors originate from an adult who received the AZD1222 COVID-19 vaccine. CDR3s include the opening cysteine and the closing phenylalanine or tryptophan. The order of the fields is J gene, clone size, D gene, V gene, CDR3 DNA, CDR3 protein. D genes are given only for firm matches. Where a row states a size, it is once, few, many or the class of an expanded clone; other rows omit it.

TRBJ2-5,NA,NA,TRBV29-1,TGCAGCGTTGAAGATTTAGACCGGCGAGAGACCCAGTACTTC,CSVEDLDRRETQYF
TRBJ1-5,NA,TRBD1,TRBV19,TGTGCCAGTAGTCCGGACAGGGGGAGGTATCAGCCCCAGCATTTT,CASSPDRGRYQPQHF
TRBJ1-5,NA,NA,TRBV5-5,TGTGCCAGCAGCTTCCGTGTGGGGGGCAATCAGCCCCAGCATTTT,CASSFRVGGNQPQHF
TRBJ2-7,NA,TRBD1,TRBV11-2,TGTGCCAGCAGCCCTGGGACAGGGAGTTACGAGCAGTACTTC,CASSPGTGSYEQYF
TRBJ2-3,few,NA,TRBV6-5,TGTGCCAGCAGTTACGGAGGGGGTAGCACAGATACGCAGTATTTT,CASSYGGGSTDTQYF
TRBJ1-4,NA,NA,TRBV3-1/TRBV3-2,TGTGCCAGCACCGACAGAGAAACTAATGAAAAACTGTTTTTT,CASTDRETNEKLFF
TRBJ2-3,NA,NA,TRBV4-2,TGTGCCAGCAGCCGAACAGAGCTTAGCACAGATACGCAGTATTTT,CASSRTELSTDTQYF
TRBJ2-1,NA,NA,TRBV21-1,TGTGCCAGCAGCAAAGTTGGGGCGGGGGGACGAAGCTCCTACAATGAGCAGTTCTTC,CASSKVGAGGRSSYNEQFF
TRBJ1-1,NA,NA,TRBV5-6,TGTGCCAGCAGCTTAGGTACAACAGGTGGGGCTTTCTTT,CASSLGTTGGAFF
TRBJ2-1,NA,TRBD2,TRBV7-3,TGTGCCAGCAGCTCCCAGCGGGGAGAGCAGTTCTTC,CASSSQRGEQFF
TRBJ1-1,NA,TRBD1,TRBV2,TGTGCCAGCAGGTCGGGACAGTTGAACACTGAAGCTTTCTTT,CASRSGQLNTEAFF
TRBJ1-2,NA,NA,TRBV4-1,TGCGCCAGCAGCCAAGATGTTCGCTATGGCTACACCTTC,CASSQDVRYGYTF
TRBJ1-6,NA,NA,TRBV4-1,TGCGCCAGCAGCCAAGACTCCACAGTCAATAATTCACCCCTCCACTTT,CASSQDSTVNNSPLHF